The T cell receptor (beta chain) under discussion was sequenced for a study of T cells in tumors after PD-1 blockade. Study overall: Patients had no prior checkpoint blockade, systemic immunosuppressants, or anti-cancer therapy within 4 weeks. Daily vismodegib 150 mg continued in a subset of anti-PD-1-treated patients. Blood samples averaged 113,528 templates (range roughly 24,000-290,000) and roughly 39,000 unique clonotypes.

Tumor or blood genomic DNA was sequenced, with inputs of roughly 550 ng to 6,500 ng. Profiling relied on immunoSEQ multiplex PCR, and the TCRdb table lists in-frame clones only, not all of them. The sample holds fewer than 40,000 clones, roughly 76% seen once. The length of the CDR3 is 16 residues. Germline V lookup: CDR1 SGHVS, CDR2 FNYEAQ. The junction had 11 bases not matched to a gene; V was cut back by 4 bases and J by 10 bases. The specimen comprised PBMCs, sampled after anti-PD-1 treatment. The rearrangement joins TRBV7-6 to TRBJ1-6; 9 bases line up with TRBD1. This receptor was taken from a human donor with basal cell carcinoma. The CDR3: CASSSNLGQGLSPLHF. The CDR3 bases are TGTGCCAGCAGCTCAAACCTGGGACAGGGTTTGTCACCCCTCCACTTT.